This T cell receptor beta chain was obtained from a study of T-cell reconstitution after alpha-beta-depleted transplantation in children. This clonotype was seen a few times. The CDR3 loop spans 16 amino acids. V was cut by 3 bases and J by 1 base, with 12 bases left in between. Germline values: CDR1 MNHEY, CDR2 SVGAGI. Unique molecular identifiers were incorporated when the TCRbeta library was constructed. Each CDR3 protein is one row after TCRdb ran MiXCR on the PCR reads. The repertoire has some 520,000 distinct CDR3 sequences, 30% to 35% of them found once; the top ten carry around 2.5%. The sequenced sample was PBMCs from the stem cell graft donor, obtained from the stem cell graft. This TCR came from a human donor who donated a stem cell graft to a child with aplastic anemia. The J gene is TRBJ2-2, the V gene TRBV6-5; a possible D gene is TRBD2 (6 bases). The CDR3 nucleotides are TGTGCCAGCAGTTATCTCGCGGGACGGAACACCGGGGAGCTGTTTTTT. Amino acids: CASSYLAGRNTGELFF.